This T cell receptor beta chain originates from a study of T cell repertoires in cytomegalovirus infection. Study details: Indications of both CMV infection and matching HLA type were provided by public TCR beta signatures.

From germline, CDR1 is DFQATT and CDR2 SNEGSKA (reference sequence). The CDR3 loop spans 12 amino acids. V lost 1 base and J lost 7, with 8 bases in between. Whole-study results and caveats: HLA-C-restricted TCR beta clonotypes specific for CMV led the ex vivo response.

About this clonotype: Its antigen is as yet unknown.

TCRdb re-called the reads with MiXCR, one entry per CDR3 protein. The table records around 740,000 distinct CDR3 sequences, about 40% of them present only once. The gene calls are TRBV20-1 and TRBJ2-1, with TRBD1 as a possible D gene (5 bases). The sequence was obtained from a human donor in good health (CMV status not recorded). Some clones in this sample may be carry-over from other donors' samples. The sample taken for sequencing was PBMCs. The CDR3 here is CSARAGWNEQFF. The CDR3 bases are TGCAGTGCTAGAGCAGGGTGGAATGAGCAGTTCTTC.